The clone carrying this T cell receptor (beta chain) appeared many times. This entry comes from a study of T cells after yellow fever vaccination. TCRdb recomputed calls from the 5' RACE reads with MiXCR, one row per CDR3 protein. The sample contains approximately 110,000 distinct CDR3 sequences, 7.5% to 9.5% of which appear only once. The CDR3 is 13 amino acids. Trimming took off 5 bases at V and 3 bases at J, with 11 bases between the two ends. Sequencing was performed on CD8+ T cells sorted from PBMCs, taken 45 days after the yellow fever booster vaccination. This receptor was identified in a man younger than 40 who received the YFV17D yellow fever vaccine. This chain connects TRBV12-3 or TRBV12-4 to TRBJ2-7; weak D call: TRBD2 (6 bases). In DNA, the CDR3 is TGTGCCAGCAGTCCCCACGGGGGCTACGAGCAGTACTTC. Amino acid sequence: CASSPHGGYEQYF.